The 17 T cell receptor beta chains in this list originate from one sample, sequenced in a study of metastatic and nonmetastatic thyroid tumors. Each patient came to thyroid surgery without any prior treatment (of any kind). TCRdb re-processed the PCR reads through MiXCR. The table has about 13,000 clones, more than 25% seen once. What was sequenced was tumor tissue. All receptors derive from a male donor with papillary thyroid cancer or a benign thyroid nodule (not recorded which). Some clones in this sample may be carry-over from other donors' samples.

CDR3 bases: TGTGCCAGCAGTTACCGAGGATCCTACGAGCAGTACTTC. Its protein product is CASSYRGSYEQYF. V usage is TRBV6-5 and J usage is TRBJ2-7, with no clear D. V dropped 2 bases and J dropped 1 base, with 6 bases sitting between them. CDR3 length equals 13 residues. The V gene's germline CDR1 is MNHEY and CDR2 SVGAGI.

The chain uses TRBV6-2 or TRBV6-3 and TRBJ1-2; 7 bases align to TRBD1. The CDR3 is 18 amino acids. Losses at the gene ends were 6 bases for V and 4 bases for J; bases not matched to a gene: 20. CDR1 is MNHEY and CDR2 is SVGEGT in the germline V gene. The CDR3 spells CASSPHPSDRLSSYGYTF. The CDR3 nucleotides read TGTGCCAGCAGCCCTCATCCCTCGGACAGGCTTTCCTCCTATGGCTACACCTTC.

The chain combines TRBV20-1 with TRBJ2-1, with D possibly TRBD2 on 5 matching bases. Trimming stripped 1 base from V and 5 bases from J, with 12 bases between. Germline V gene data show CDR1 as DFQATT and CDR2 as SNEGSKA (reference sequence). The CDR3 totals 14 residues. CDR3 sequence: CSARVAGVHNEQFF. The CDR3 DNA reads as TGCAGTGCTAGAGTGGCCGGGGTACACAATGAGCAGTTCTTC.

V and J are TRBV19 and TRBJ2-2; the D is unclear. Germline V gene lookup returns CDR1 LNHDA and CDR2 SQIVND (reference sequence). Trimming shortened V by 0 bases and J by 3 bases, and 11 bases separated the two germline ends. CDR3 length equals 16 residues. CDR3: CASSIDEDRYTGELFF. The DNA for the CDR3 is TGTGCCAGTAGTATAGACGAGGATAGATACACCGGGGAGCTGTTTTTT.

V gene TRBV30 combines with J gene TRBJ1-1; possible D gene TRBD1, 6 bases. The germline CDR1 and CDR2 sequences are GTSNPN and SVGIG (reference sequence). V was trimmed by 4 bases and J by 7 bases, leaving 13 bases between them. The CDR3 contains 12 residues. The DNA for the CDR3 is TGTGCCTGGAACAAGGGGGGAATTGAAGCTTTCTTT. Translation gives CAWNKGGIEAFF.

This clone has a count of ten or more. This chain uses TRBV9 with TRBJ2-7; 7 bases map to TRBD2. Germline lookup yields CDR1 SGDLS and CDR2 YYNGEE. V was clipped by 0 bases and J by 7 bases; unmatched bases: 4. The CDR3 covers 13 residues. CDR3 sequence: CASSVAPSGEQYF. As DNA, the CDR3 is TGTGCCAGCAGCGTAGCTCCTAGCGGAGAGCAGTACTTC.

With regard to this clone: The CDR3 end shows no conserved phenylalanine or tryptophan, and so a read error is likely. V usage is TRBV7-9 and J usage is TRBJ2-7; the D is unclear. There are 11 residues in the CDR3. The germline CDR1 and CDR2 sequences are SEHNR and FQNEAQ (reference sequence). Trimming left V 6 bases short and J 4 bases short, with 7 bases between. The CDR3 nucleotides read TGTGCCAGCAGAGCCAATTACGAGCAGTACTTA. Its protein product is CASRANYEQYL.

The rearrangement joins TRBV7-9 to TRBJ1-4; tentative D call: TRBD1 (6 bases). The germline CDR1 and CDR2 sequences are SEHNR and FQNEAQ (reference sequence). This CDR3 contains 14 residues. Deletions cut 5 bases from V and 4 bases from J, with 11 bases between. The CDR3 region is CASSQGHLNEKLFF. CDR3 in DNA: TGTGCCAGCAGCCAGGGACACCTTAATGAAAAACTGTTTTTT.

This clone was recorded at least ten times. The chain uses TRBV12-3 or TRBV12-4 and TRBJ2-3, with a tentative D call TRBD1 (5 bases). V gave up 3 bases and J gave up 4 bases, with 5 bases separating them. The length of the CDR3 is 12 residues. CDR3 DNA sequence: TGTGCCAGCAGTTTCAGGGCAGATACGCAGTATTTT. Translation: CASSFRADTQYF.

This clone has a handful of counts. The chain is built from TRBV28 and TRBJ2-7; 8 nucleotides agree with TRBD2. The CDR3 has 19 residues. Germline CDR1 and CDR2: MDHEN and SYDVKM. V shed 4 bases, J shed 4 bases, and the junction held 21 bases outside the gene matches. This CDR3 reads CASSSQVMASGWRWYEQYF. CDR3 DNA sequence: TGTGCCAGCAGTTCACAGGTTATGGCTAGCGGGTGGAGATGGTACGAGCAGTACTTC.

The CDR3 protein is CASSESVEQETQYF. The DNA for the CDR3 is TGCGCCAGCAGTGAGTCGGTCGAGCAAGAGACCCAGTACTTC. The V call is TRBV10-1, the J call TRBJ2-5, with D unresolved. Trimming left V 0 bases short and J 2 bases short, with 7 bases between. The CDR3 spans 14 residues. The germline V gene encodes CDR1 WNHNN and CDR2 SYGVQD (reference sequence).

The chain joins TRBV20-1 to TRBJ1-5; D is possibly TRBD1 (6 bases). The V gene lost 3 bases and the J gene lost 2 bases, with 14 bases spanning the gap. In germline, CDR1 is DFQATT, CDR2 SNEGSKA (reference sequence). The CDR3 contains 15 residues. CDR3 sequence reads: CSASHLPGGNQPQHF. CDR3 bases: TGCAGTGCTAGTCATCTACCAGGGGGCAATCAGCCCCAGCATTTT.

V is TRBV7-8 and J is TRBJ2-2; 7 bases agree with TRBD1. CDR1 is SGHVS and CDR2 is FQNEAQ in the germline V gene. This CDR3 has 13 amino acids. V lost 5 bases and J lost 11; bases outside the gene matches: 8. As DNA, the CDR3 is TGTGCCAGCAGCCCGGACAGGTTGGCAGAGCTGTTTTTT. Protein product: CASSPDRLAELFF.

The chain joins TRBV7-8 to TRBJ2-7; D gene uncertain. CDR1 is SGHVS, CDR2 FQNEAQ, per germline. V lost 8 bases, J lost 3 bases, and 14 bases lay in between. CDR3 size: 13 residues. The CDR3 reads CASRTRADYEQYF. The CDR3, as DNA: TGTGCCAGCCGAACTCGGGCCGACTACGAGCAGTACTTC.

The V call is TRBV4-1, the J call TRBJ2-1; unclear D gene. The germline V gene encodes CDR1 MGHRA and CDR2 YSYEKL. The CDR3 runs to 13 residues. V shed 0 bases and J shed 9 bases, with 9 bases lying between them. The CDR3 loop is CASSQDRRAEQFF. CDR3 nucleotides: TGCGCCAGCAGCCAAGATAGGCGTGCTGAGCAGTTCTTC.

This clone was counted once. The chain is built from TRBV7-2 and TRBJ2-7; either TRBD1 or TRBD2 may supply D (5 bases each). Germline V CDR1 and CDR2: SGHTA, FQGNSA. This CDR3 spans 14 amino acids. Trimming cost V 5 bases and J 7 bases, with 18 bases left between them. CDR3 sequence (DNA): TGTGCCAGCAGCCCAACATGGGGGTCAGGGGAGCAGTACTTC. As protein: CASSPTWGSGEQYF.

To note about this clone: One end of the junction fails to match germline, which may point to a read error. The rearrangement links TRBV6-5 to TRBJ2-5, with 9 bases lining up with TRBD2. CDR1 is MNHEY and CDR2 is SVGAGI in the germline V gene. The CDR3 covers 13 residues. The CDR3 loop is CASSYSAGGPQSF. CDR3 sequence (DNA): TGTGCCAGCAGTTACTCGGCGGGAGGGCCTCAATCGTTC.